The 21 T cell receptor beta chains listed next were all sequenced from one sample in a study of blood T cell repertoires in COVID-19. The repertoire was sequenced with immunoSEQ multiplex PCR; TCRdb's copy has only in-frame clones and lacks some. The sample includes about 300,000 clones, about nine tenths of them seen just once. The sequencing input was peripheral blood. The receptor source for this set is a young woman with COVID-19, enrolled during active disease.

The chain couples TRBV12-3 or TRBV12-4 to TRBJ1-1, with D tentatively TRBD1 (6 bases). The CDR3 loop spans 12 amino acids. Between the trimmed V and J ends, which lost 3 bases and 8 bases, there was a span of 10 bases. As DNA, the CDR3 is TGTGCCAGCAGTTTCAGTGGGGGCGAAGCTTTCTTT. Amino acid sequence: CASSFSGGEAFF.

This chain connects TRBV7-9 to TRBJ2-5; no firm D call. V lost 1 base and J 2 bases, leaving 11 bases between the germline ends. This CDR3 is 15 amino acids long. CDR1 and CDR2 from the germline V gene are SEHNR and FQNEAQ (reference sequence). CDR3 nucleotide sequence: TGTGCCAGCAGCTTAGAAGGCGGAGTACAAGAGACCCAGTACTTC. Its translation is CASSLEGGVQETQYF. The full variable domain, with the rest looked up from reference TRBV7-9 and TRBJ2-5, is DTGVSQNPRHKITKRGQNVTFRCDPISEHNRLYWYRQTLGQGPEFLTYFQNEAQLEKSRLLSDRFSAERPKGSFSTLEIQRTEQGDSAMYLCASSLEGGVQETQYFGPGTRLLVL.

This chain links TRBV10-3 with TRBJ1-5; no definite D call. The CDR3 has 14 residues. Germline V CDR1 and CDR2: ENHRY, SYGVKD. V was pared by 6 bases and J by 7 bases, with 16 bases between. CDR3 protein: CAISRTGKDQPQHF. CDR3 bases: TGTGCCATCAGCCGAACCGGGAAGGACCAGCCCCAGCATTTT.

The rearrangement uses TRBV5-1 and TRBJ1-2, with 9 bases matching TRBD1. The CDR3 consists of 16 residues. J lost 4 bases, V lost 0 bases, and 7 bases had no gene match. Germline assignment: CDR1 SGHRS and CDR2 YFSETQ. DNA of the CDR3: TGCGCCAGCAGCTTGGGATACGGGACAGGGTCCTATGGCTACACCTTC. This translates into CASSLGYGTGSYGYTF.

The genes are TRBV24-1 and TRBJ1-5; D not resolved. There are 14 residues in the CDR3. CDR1 and CDR2 (germline): KGHDR, SFDVKD. Deletions cut 7 bases from V and 3 bases from J, with 12 bases between. Written as DNA, the CDR3 is TGTGCCACCAGCAGTAGGGAGACCAATCAGCCCCAGCATTTT. Protein sequence: CATSSRETNQPQHF.

CDR3 sequence reads: CASSDSNSGDYNEQFF. The CDR3 nucleotides read TGTGCCAGCAGTGACTCGAATAGCGGGGATTACAATGAGCAGTTCTTC. This rearrangement joins TRBV6-4 to TRBJ2-1, with 8 bases that match TRBD2. Germline loops: CDR1 MRHNA, CDR2 SNTAGT. Losses at the gene ends were 0 bases for V and 4 bases for J; bases not matched to a gene: 5. There are 16 residues in the CDR3.

The chain combines TRBV5-1 with TRBJ2-5; D unresolved. CDR3 length: 13 residues. Between the trimmed V and J ends, which lost 0 bases and 2 bases, there was a span of 5 bases. The germline V gene has CDR1 SGHRS and CDR2 YFSETQ. The CDR3 nucleotides are TGCGCCAGCAGCTTGGAACTGCAAGAGACCCAGTACTTC. Translating it yields CASSLELQETQYF.

The V gene is TRBV7-2, the J gene TRBJ1-1; 7 nucleotides agree with TRBD1. Germline loops: CDR1 SGHTA, CDR2 FQGNSA. The CDR3 is made up of 14 amino acids. V gave up 7 bases and J gave up 0 bases; unmatched junction bases: 5. As DNA, the CDR3 is TGTGCCAGCACTTCCGGGACAGTGAACACTGAAGCTTTCTTT. This encodes CASTSGTVNTEAFF.

The V gene is TRBV4-2, the J gene TRBJ2-3; 8 bases are shared with TRBD2. CDR1 is LGHNA and CDR2 is YNFKEQ in the germline V gene. Trimming at V came to 4 bases and at J to 3 bases, leaving 9 bases not matched to a gene. The CDR3 is 16 residues long. CDR3 coding DNA: TGTGCCAGCAGCCTATCGGGCGGGGGGTTTACAGATACGCAGTATTTT. Its protein is CASSLSGGGFTDTQYF.

As for this clone: Other nucleotide sequences in the sample specify the same CDR3. V is TRBV12-3 or TRBV12-4 and J is TRBJ1-1; no clear D. V was cut by 7 bases and J by 0 bases, with 3 bases left in between. The CDR3 is 11 residues long. In DNA form, the CDR3 reads TGTGCCAGCACCTTGAACACTGAAGCTTTCTTT. Protein product: CASTLNTEAFF.

DNA for the CDR3: TGCGCCAGCAGCTTGGAGGGGCACTGGGGGAGGATGGATGGCTACACCTTC. It codes for CASSLEGHWGRMDGYTF. The gene calls are TRBV5-1 and TRBJ1-2, with a possible D match to TRBD1 (5 bases). The CDR3 has 17 amino acids. From germline, CDR1 is SGHRS and CDR2 YFSETQ. Trimming stripped 0 bases from V and 6 bases from J, with 21 bases between.

This rearrangement joins TRBV28 to TRBJ2-5; 10 bases fit TRBD1. V was clipped by 8 bases and J by 5 bases; unmatched bases: 8. This CDR3 is 14 amino acids long. Germline CDR1 is MDHEN and CDR2 is SYDVKM. The CDR3 sequence: CASQPGQGKETQYF. As DNA, the CDR3 is TGTGCCAGCCAGCCGGGACAGGGGAAGGAGACCCAGTACTTC.

V usage is TRBV3-1 (or the pseudogene TRBV3-2) and J usage is TRBJ1-5; a weak D match, TRBD1 (5 bases). Germline V gene data show CDR1 as LGHDT and CDR2 as YNNKEL (reference sequence). Trimming left V 0 bases short and J 7 bases short, with 13 bases between. There are 15 residues in the CDR3. CDR3 protein: CASSQDLGEGQPQHF. DNA for the CDR3: TGTGCCAGCAGCCAAGACCTAGGGGAAGGCCAGCCCCAGCATTTT.

The chain couples TRBV24-1 to TRBJ1-5; D not certain. This CDR3 has 19 residues. Germline lookup yields CDR1 KGHDR and CDR2 SFDVKD. The V and J ends lost 0 bases and 2 bases respectively, with 19 bases between them. CDR3 protein: CATSDLMVLCTRGNQPQHF. CDR3 DNA: TGTGCCACCAGTGATTTGATGGTTCTGTGTACCCGCGGCAATCAGCCCCAGCATTTT.

This chain links TRBV28 with TRBJ2-3; 7 nucleotides line up with TRBD2. J was trimmed by 2 bases and V by 6 bases; bases with no gene match: 8. Germline CDR1 and CDR2: MDHEN and SYDVKM. The length of the CDR3 is 15 residues. The CDR3 nucleotides read TGTGCCAGCAGACAAAGCGGGGCTAACACAGATACGCAGTATTTT. The encoded protein is CASRQSGANTDTQYF.

This chain connects TRBV6-5 to TRBJ1-4; D might be TRBD1 (5 bases). CDR1 is MNHEY and CDR2 is SVGAGI in the germline V gene. Trimming stripped 2 bases from V and 10 bases from J, with 17 bases between. The CDR3 is made up of 15 amino acids. The CDR3 nucleotides read TGTGCCAGCAGTTACACTAAGGGCTTTGGGGCAAAACTGTTTTTT. Translating gives CASSYTKGFGAKLFF.

This chain links TRBV12-3 or TRBV12-4 with TRBJ1-5; 10 positions agree with TRBD1. V shed 6 bases and J 4 bases; nucleotides not matched to a gene: 0. There are 13 residues in the CDR3. For the CDR3, the DNA is TGTGCCAGCAGGGGACAGGGGAATCAGCCCCAGCATTTT. Translation gives CASRGQGNQPQHF.

The chain joins TRBV7-3 to TRBJ2-1; 15 bases are a match to TRBD2. The germline CDR1 and CDR2 sequences are SGHTA and FQGTGA. J gave up 5 bases and V 6 bases, and 11 bases lay outside the gene matches. This CDR3 is built from 18 residues. CDR3 protein: CASSPYGTSGGTDNEQFF. DNA for the CDR3: TGTGCCAGCAGTCCTTACGGGACTAGCGGGGGGACGGACAATGAGCAGTTCTTC.

CDR3 DNA: TGTGCCAGCAGTGAAGCGGACAGCTCCTACGAGCAGTACTTC. Encoded protein: CASSEADSSYEQYF. The chain employs TRBV6-1 and TRBJ2-7, with TRBD1 as a possible D gene (6 bases). CDR3 size: 14 residues. Trimming pared 0 bases from V and 0 bases from J, leaving 6 bases between. The germline CDR1 and CDR2 sequences are MNHNS and SASEGT.

This CDR3 reads CASSLVGSISGNTIYF. The CDR3 DNA reads as TGCGCCAGCAGCTTGGTAGGGAGTATCTCTGGAAACACCATATATTTT. This chain connects TRBV5-1 to TRBJ1-3; D unresolved. Trimming pared 0 bases from V and 0 bases from J, leaving 10 bases between. The length of the CDR3 is 16 residues. CDR1 SGHRS and CDR2 YFSETQ come from the germline V gene.

This chain joins TRBV18 and TRBJ1-2; a weak D match, TRBD1 (5 bases). Between the trimmed V and J ends, which lost 6 bases and 14 bases, there was a span of 28 bases. Germline CDR1 and CDR2: KGHSH and LQKENI. The CDR3 runs 15 residues. CDR3 sequence reads: CASSRLDSEVSEGTF. The CDR3 DNA sequence: TGTGCCAGCTCGCGGCTCGACAGTGAGGTGTCGGAGGGGACCTTC.